This T cell receptor (beta chain) comes out of a study of T cell clonality in common variable immunodeficiency (dated by TCRdb to 2013 to 2016). Standard criteria, namely reduction of serum IgG, IgA and/or IgM below the normal range together with specific antibody deficiency, were applied for the diagnosis of CVID. There were 40 to 45 subjects in the CVID group (about 29 male and 15 or so female), ranging in age from roughly 9 to 64 years, with a mean age of 40. Both CVID patients and healthy controls were predominantly of Caucasian heritage. All CVID subjects had received replacement immunoglobulin therapy for at least one year at the time of study participation. No CVID subject was ill or taking immunomodulatory or immunosuppressive medication when blood was collected. From each donor, about 4.5 to 9 ml of heparinized peripheral whole blood was collected. Genomic DNA from adults with common variable immune deficiency (CVID) and from healthy adult controls was the source for sequencing TCRbeta CDR3 repertoires. Diluted blood was density-centrifuged over Hypaque 1077 or Ficoll-Paque to isolate peripheral blood mononuclear cells. Genomic DNA was obtained from unsorted mononuclear cells using either Qiagen column purification or a centrifugation-based method.

The CDR3 has 16 amino acids, counting the end cysteine and phenylalanine. Only the CDR3 bases that were read are kept: 39 of them, in frame from base 1. The germline V gene provides CDR1 KGHSH and CDR2 LQKENI. V is clipped by 5 bases and J by 2 bases, and the sequence between their germline boundaries is 16 bases long. What the study reported, not specific to this receptor: Correlations between repertoire features and clinical complications were limited by patient heterogeneity within the CVID cohort. Even though DNA input was equal, the average per sample came to 75,000 to 95,000 unique sequences for controls compared with some 29,000 for CVID samples. TCRbeta clonality was higher in CVID subjects than in healthy controls (t-test p = 0.018), and the increase was most characteristic of about a third of subjects. CVID subjects shared fewer TCRbeta clones with each other than healthy controls did (p < 0.0001). According to the authors, finding the cause of the higher clonality in CVID would require sequencing the repertoires of T cell subpopulations. Fewer deletions and N-nucleotide insertions were reportedly observed in CVID TCRbeta sequences, and highly modified clones with 13 or more V deletions were reportedly absent from CVID TCRbeta sequences.

For sequencing, equivalent amounts of genomic DNA were input from CVID and control samples. For every sample, a 60 bp segment covering the rearranged TCRbeta CDR3 region was amplified and then sequenced. The immunoSEQ assay, a bias-corrected multiplex PCR with high-throughput sequencing, was employed for TCRbeta amplification. The paper's data handling went like this. Every unique nucleotide sequence counted as a clone and was annotated with V, D and J genes, copy number and frequency. Sequences were labeled productive if in frame, and non-productive if out of frame or containing stop codons. As previously described, clonality was computed from Shannon's entropy. Mean CDR3 Kyte-Doolittle hydropathy was derived from the predicted amino acid sequences of productive clones. The R hclust function was used to hierarchically cluster scaled V gene usage with Manhattan distance and complete linkage. Sharing of clones by CDR3 amino acid sequence was evaluated through resampling of 12 repertoires per group over 100 rounds. The repertoires were searched for approximately 70 published EBV-specific and some 240 published CMV-specific TCRbeta sequences. After a couple of CVID samples that produced fewer than 10,000 sequences were dropped from the analysis, 45 or so CVID repertoires remained. In its TCRdb copy, this immuneACCESS table keeps in-frame sequences only and misses some clones. Where compared with another copy, unresolved V genes explain less than half of these, and the others have no known cause. That table furnishes V, J and clone size, whereas the DNA furnished D and trimming. This sample includes tens of thousands of clones, and none of them was observed just once. The top ten constitute around 5.4% of the sample.

This clone was recorded at least ten times. Its cognate antigen has yet to be identified. The read finishes 3 residues shy of the CDR3 end, and the germline J gene is used to complete it. The source is a human donor with common variable immunodeficiency. The chain is encoded by TRBV18 joined to TRBJ1-5, and the D gene may be TRBD1, 5 bases matching. The sample taken for sequencing was peripheral blood mononuclear cells. Here the CDR3 is given as CASSRGREEGNQPQHF. The DNA read from the CDR3 is TGTGCCAGCTCAAGAGGCAGGGAGGAAGGCAATCAGCCC.